In its sample, the clone carrying this T cell receptor (beta chain) was seen once. Its antigen is undetermined. The sample originates from a study of T cell responses to AZD1222 COVID-19 vaccine. Study context: Second-dose timings of about 4 or about 12 weeks were pooled. Study results and caveats: Females made up more of the donors, who were largely white British, and clonal diversity may have come out too low. Repertoire sampling occurred only after the peak T cell response.

Produced via immunoSEQ multiplex PCR; TCRdb's table is partial and in-frame only. Counted here are approximately 120,000 clones, approximately 88% occurring once; the ten biggest clones make up around 1.5%. The length of the CDR3 is 14 residues. Trimming took 0 bases from V and 3 from J, leaving 9 bases between them. CDR1 SGHTA and CDR2 FQGNSA come from the germline V gene. The input for sequencing was peripheral blood, taken on day 0 of AZD1222 vaccination. This sequence was found in an adult in good health. The J gene is TRBJ2-7, the V gene TRBV7-2; no clear D. The CDR3 sequence: CASSLAWVGYEQYF. The DNA of the CDR3 is TGTGCCAGCAGCTTAGCTTGGGTAGGCTACGAGCAGTACTTC.